A selection of T cell receptor beta chains follows, all from one sample in a study of cytomegalovirus exposure and HLA in healthy donors. Sequencing was performed with immunoSEQ multiplex PCR; in TCRdb, only in-frame clones are kept and a portion is missing. The data contain about 73,000 clones, roughly 95% of them singletons. Sequenced input: PBMCs. The receptors were gathered from a man between 18 and 29 years old in good health and CMV-seronegative. The CDR3 runs from the conserved cysteine through the conserved F or W. A D gene is named only where the DNA matches it firmly. Rows give clone size only sometimes, using once, few, many, or a class for an expanded clone.

J gene: TRBJ1-3; V gene: TRBV7-8; clone size: NA; D gene: NA; CDR3 DNA: TGTGTCAGCAGCTTAGACCCGGCCGGGACACCTGGAAACACCATATATTTT; CDR3 protein: CVSSLDPAGTPGNTIYF
J gene: TRBJ2-2; V gene: TRBV5-1; clone size: NA; D gene: NA; CDR3 DNA: TGCGCCAGCAGCTTGCCCGGGGGCACCGGGGAGCTGTTTTTT; CDR3 protein: CASSLPGGTGELFF
J gene: TRBJ1-2; V gene: TRBV4-2; clone size: once; D gene: NA; CDR3 DNA: TGTGCCAGCAGCCAGCAGGGGAACTATGGCTACACCTTC; CDR3 protein: CASSQQGNYGYTF
J gene: TRBJ2-3; V gene: TRBV7-6; clone size: NA; D gene: NA; CDR3 DNA: TGTGCCAGCAGCTTAGCAGAGGGGACTTACACAGATACGCAGTATTTT; CDR3 protein: CASSLAEGTYTDTQYF
J gene: TRBJ2-7; V gene: TRBV5-6; clone size: NA; D gene: NA; CDR3 DNA: TGTGCCAGCAGTTACGACAGGTACTACGAGCAGTACTTC; CDR3 protein: CASSYDRYYEQYF
J gene: TRBJ2-3; V gene: TRBV27; clone size: NA; D gene: NA; CDR3 DNA: TGTGCCAGCAGTTCATACTTGGGAGGGGGGACAGATACGCAGTATTTT; CDR3 protein: CASSSYLGGGTDTQYF
J gene: TRBJ1-2; V gene: TRBV2; clone size: NA; D gene: NA; CDR3 DNA: TGTGCCAGCACCCAAGACAAAGGCTCCCCCTACACCTTC; CDR3 protein: CASTQDKGSPYTF
J gene: TRBJ1-5; V gene: TRBV7-9; clone size: NA; D gene: TRBD1; CDR3 DNA: TGTGCCAGCAGCTTAACAGGGGGTAGCAATCAGCCCCAGCATTTT; CDR3 protein: CASSLTGGSNQPQHF
J gene: TRBJ1-4; V gene: TRBV27; clone size: NA; D gene: NA; CDR3 DNA: TGTGCCAGCAGTTTCGTAGGGGCTAGTGAAAAACTGTTTTTT; CDR3 protein: CASSFVGASEKLFF
J gene: TRBJ2-3; V gene: TRBV9; clone size: NA; D gene: TRBD1; CDR3 DNA: TGTGCCAGCAGCGTGGCAGGGGGCATCCCAGATACGCAGTATTTT; CDR3 protein: CASSVAGGIPDTQYF
J gene: TRBJ1-5; V gene: TRBV19; clone size: NA; D gene: NA; CDR3 DNA: TGTGCCAGTAGTGCCCAGGGAGGGTACAATCAGCCCCAGCATTTT; CDR3 protein: CASSAQGGYNQPQHF
J gene: TRBJ2-7; V gene: TRBV6-1; clone size: NA; D gene: TRBD1; CDR3 DNA: TGTGCCAGCAGTCCCCGACAGGGACCCTACGAGCAGTACTTC; CDR3 protein: CASSPRQGPYEQYF
J gene: TRBJ2-5; V gene: TRBV5-4; clone size: few; D gene: TRBD1; CDR3 DNA: TGTGCCAGCAGCTCGCCGGGACAGGAAGAGACCCAGTACTTC; CDR3 protein: CASSSPGQEETQYF
J gene: TRBJ2-1; V gene: TRBV27; clone size: NA; D gene: NA; CDR3 DNA: TGTGCCAGCAGTGGGCTAGGGGGTCCGGTTGAGCAGTTCTTC; CDR3 protein: CASSGLGGPVEQFF
J gene: TRBJ1-5; V gene: TRBV27; clone size: NA; D gene: NA; CDR3 DNA: TGTGCCAGCAGTTTAGGCAGGGGAGACCAGCCCCAGCATTTT; CDR3 protein: CASSLGRGDQPQHF
J gene: TRBJ2-1; V gene: TRBV29-1; clone size: NA; D gene: NA; CDR3 DNA: TGCAGCGGGCTTCCTTCGCGGGGATACAATGAGCAGTTCTTC; CDR3 protein: CSGLPSRGYNEQFF
J gene: TRBJ1-1; V gene: TRBV19; clone size: NA; D gene: NA; CDR3 DNA: TGTGCCAGTAGTATAGACCCGGTTGGGGGGAAAGCTTTCTTT; CDR3 protein: CASSIDPVGGKAFF
J gene: TRBJ2-5; V gene: TRBV7-2; clone size: NA; D gene: NA; CDR3 DNA: TGTGCCAGCAGCTTAGCCCTCAGACAACTGGTAGTGTACTTC; CDR3 protein: CASSLALRQLVVYF
J gene: TRBJ2-5; V gene: TRBV12-5; clone size: NA; D gene: NA; CDR3 DNA: TGTGCTACCTCTTACCCCGCGGAGACCCAGTACTTC; CDR3 protein: CATSYPAETQYF
J gene: TRBJ1-2; V gene: TRBV6-5; clone size: NA; D gene: TRBD1; CDR3 DNA: TGTGCCAGCAGACCTGCAGGGGGCAACTATGGCTACACCTTC; CDR3 protein: CASRPAGGNYGYTF
J gene: TRBJ1-6; V gene: TRBV27; clone size: NA; D gene: TRBD1; CDR3 DNA: TGTGCCAGCAGCTACGGACAGGCCACGGGGGCACCCCTCCACTTT; CDR3 protein: CASSYGQATGAPLHF
J gene: TRBJ1-1; V gene: TRBV4-3; clone size: NA; D gene: NA; CDR3 DNA: TGCGCCAGCAGCCAAGACTGGAGGCCAATCACTGAAGCTTTCTTT; CDR3 protein: CASSQDWRPITEAFF
J gene: TRBJ1-2; V gene: TRBV2; clone size: NA; D gene: TRBD1; CDR3 DNA: TGTGCCAGCGGGGGACAGGGTATTGGCTACACCTTC; CDR3 protein: CASGGQGIGYTF
J gene: TRBJ2-3; V gene: TRBV18; clone size: NA; D gene: TRBD1; CDR3 DNA: TGTGCCAGCTCACCACTTTCAGGGACAGGGACAGATACGCAGTATTTT; CDR3 protein: CASSPLSGTGTDTQYF
J gene: TRBJ1-3; V gene: TRBV4-2; clone size: NA; D gene: NA; CDR3 DNA: TGTGCCAGCAGCCAAGGTCCTAGACAGTCTGGAAACACCATATATTTT; CDR3 protein: CASSQGPRQSGNTIYF
J gene: TRBJ1-1; V gene: TRBV9; clone size: NA; D gene: NA; CDR3 DNA: TGTGCCAGCACCTTGGTTACGGGAGAAACTGAAGCTTTCTTT; CDR3 protein: CASTLVTGETEAFF
J gene: TRBJ1-5; V gene: TRBV10-3; clone size: NA; D gene: NA; CDR3 DNA: TGTGCCATCAGTGAATTGGGAGGGGTGGGCAATCAGCCCCAGCATTTT; CDR3 protein: CAISELGGVGNQPQHF